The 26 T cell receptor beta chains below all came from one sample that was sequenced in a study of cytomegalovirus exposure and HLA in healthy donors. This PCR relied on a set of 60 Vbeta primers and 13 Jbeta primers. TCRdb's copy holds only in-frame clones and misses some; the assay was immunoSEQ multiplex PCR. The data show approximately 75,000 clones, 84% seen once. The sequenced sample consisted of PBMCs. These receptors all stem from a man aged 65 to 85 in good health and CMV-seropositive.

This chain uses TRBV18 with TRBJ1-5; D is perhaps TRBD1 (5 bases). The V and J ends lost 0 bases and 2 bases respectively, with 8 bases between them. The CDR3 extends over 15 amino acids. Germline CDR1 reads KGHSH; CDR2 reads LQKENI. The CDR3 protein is CASSPPGRGNQPQHF. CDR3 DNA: TGTGCCAGCTCACCACCGGGGCGCGGCAATCAGCCCCAGCATTTT.

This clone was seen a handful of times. As DNA, the CDR3 is TGTGCCAGCTCACCACCGGGACTAGCGTACGAGCAGTACTTC. Translated: CASSPPGLAYEQYF. The chain carries TRBV18 and TRBJ2-7; TRBD2 aligns across 10 bases. The V and J ends lost 0 bases and 4 bases, in that order; junction bases with no gene match: 0. The CDR3 loop spans 14 amino acids. Germline V gene sequence: CDR1 KGHSH, CDR2 LQKENI.

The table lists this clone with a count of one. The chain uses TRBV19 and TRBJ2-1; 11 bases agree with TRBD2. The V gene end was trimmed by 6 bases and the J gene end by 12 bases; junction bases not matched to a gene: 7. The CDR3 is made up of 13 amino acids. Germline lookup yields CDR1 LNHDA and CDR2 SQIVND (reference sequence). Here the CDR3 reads CASSFRLAGSQFF. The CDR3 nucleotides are TGTGCCAGTAGCTTCCGACTAGCGGGATCGCAGTTCTTC.

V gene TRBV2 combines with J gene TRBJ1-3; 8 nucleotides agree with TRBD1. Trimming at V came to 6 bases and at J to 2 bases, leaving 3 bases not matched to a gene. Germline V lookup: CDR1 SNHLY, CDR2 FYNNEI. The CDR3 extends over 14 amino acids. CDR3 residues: CASSKTGAGNTIYF. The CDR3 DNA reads TGTGCCAGCAGCAAGACAGGGGCTGGAAACACCATATATTTT.

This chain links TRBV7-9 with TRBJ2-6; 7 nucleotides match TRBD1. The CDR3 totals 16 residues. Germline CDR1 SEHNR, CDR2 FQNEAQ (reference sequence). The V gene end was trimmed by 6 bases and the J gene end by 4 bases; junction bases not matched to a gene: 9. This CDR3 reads CASSLETGAGANVLTF. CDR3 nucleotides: TGTGCCAGCAGTCTAGAAACAGGGGCCGGGGCCAACGTCCTGACTTTC.

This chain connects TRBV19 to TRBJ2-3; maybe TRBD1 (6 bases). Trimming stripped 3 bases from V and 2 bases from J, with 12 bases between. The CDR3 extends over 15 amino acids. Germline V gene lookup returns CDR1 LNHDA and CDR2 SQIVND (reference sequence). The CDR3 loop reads CASSMLQGSTDTQYF. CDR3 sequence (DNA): TGTGCCAGTAGTATGCTACAGGGCTCCACAGATACGCAGTATTTT.

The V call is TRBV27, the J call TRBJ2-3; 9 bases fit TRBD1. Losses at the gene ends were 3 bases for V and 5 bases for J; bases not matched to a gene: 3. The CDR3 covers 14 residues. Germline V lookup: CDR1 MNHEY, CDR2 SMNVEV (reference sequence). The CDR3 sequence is CASSFDRGGDTQYF. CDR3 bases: TGTGCCAGCAGTTTCGACAGGGGGGGAGATACGCAGTATTTT.

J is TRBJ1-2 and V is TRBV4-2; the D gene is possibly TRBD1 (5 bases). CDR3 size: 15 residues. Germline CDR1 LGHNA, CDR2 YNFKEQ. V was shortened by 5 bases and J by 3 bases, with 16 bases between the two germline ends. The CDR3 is CASSRDGTGDYGYTF. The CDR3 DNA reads TGTGCCAGCAGCAGGGACGGGACGGGGGACTATGGCTACACCTTC.

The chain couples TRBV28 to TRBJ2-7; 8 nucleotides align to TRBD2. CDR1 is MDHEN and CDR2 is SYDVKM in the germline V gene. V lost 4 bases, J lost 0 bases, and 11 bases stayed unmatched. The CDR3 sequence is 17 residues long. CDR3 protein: CASSSGAAGVSSYEQYF. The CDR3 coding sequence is TGTGCCAGCAGTTCCGGGGCAGCGGGAGTCAGCTCCTACGAGCAGTACTTC.

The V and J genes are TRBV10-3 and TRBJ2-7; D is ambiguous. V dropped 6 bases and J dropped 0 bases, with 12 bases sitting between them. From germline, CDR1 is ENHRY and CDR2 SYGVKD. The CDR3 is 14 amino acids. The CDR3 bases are TGTGCCATCAGGTCGACACCAAACTCCTACGAGCAGTACTTC. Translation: CAIRSTPNSYEQYF.

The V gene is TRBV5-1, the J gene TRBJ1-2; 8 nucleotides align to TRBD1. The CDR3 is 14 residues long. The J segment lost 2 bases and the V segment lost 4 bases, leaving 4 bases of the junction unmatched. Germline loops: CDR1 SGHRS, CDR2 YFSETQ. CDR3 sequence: CASSTDRGNYGYTF. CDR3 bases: TGCGCCAGCAGCACCGACAGGGGCAACTATGGCTACACCTTC.

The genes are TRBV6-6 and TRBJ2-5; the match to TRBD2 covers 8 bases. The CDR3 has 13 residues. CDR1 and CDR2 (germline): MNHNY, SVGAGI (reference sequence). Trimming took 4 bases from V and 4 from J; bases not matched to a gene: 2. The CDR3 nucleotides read TGTGCCAGCAGTTTTAGCGGGGTAGAGACCCAGTACTTC. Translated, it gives CASSFSGVETQYF.

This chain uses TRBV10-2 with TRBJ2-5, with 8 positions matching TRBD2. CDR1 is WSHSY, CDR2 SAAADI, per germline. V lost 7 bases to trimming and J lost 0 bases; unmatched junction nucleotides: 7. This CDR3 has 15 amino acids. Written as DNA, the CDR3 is TGCGCCAGCACCTCCCCGGGAGGGTACCAAGAGACCCAGTACTTC. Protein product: CASTSPGGYQETQYF.

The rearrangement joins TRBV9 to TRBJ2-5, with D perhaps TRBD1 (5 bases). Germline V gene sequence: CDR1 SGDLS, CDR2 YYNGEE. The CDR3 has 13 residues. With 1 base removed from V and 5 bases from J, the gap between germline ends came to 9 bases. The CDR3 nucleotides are TGTGCCAGCAGCGTATCAGGGCGGGAGACCCAGTACTTC. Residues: CASSVSGRETQYF.

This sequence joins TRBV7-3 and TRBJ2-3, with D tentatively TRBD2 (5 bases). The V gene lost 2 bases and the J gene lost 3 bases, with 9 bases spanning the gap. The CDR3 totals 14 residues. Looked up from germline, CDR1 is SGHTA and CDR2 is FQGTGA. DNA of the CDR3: TGTGCCAGCAGCTTAGGGGAGCGTACAGATACGCAGTATTTT. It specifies CASSLGERTDTQYF.

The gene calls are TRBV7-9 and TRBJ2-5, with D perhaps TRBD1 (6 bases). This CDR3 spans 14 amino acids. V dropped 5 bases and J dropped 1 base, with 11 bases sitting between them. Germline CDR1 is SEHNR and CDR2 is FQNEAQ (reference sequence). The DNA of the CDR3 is TGTGCCAGCAGCCCCGGGACAACCCAAGAGACCCAGTACTTC. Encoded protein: CASSPGTTQETQYF.

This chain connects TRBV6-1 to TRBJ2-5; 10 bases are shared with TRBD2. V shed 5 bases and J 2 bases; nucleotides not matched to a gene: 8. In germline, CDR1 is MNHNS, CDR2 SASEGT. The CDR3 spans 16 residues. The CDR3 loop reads CASSQGLAVWQETQYF. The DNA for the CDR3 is TGTGCCAGCAGTCAAGGACTAGCGGTGTGGCAAGAGACCCAGTACTTC.

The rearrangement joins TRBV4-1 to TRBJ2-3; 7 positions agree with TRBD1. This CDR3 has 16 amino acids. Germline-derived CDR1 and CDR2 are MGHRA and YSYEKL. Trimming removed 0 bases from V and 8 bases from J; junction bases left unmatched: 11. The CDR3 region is CASSQDTGTVVATQYF. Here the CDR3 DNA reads TGCGCCAGCAGCCAAGATACAGGGACAGTTGTCGCTACGCAGTATTTT.

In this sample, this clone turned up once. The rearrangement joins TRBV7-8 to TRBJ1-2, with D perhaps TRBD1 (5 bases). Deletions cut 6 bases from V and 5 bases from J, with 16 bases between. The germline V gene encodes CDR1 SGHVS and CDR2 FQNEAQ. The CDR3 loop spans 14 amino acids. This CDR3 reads CASSPNQGQYGYTF. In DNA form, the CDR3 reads TGTGCCAGCAGTCCGAACCAGGGCCAGTATGGCTACACCTTC.

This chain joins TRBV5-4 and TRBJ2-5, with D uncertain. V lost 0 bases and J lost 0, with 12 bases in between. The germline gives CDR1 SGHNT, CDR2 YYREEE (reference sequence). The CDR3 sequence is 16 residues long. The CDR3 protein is CASSLDLTQYQETQYF. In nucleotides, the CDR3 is TGTGCCAGCAGCTTGGACTTGACACAGTACCAAGAGACCCAGTACTTC.

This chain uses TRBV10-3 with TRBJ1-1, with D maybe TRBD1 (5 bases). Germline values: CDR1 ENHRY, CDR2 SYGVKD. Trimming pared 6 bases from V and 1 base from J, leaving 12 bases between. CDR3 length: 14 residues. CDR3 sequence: CAIRPTEQNTEAFF. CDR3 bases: TGTGCCATCAGGCCGACAGAGCAGAACACTGAAGCTTTCTTT.

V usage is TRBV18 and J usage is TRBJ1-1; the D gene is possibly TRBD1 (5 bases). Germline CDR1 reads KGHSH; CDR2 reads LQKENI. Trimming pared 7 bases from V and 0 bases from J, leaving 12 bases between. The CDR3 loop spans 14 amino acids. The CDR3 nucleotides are TGTGCCAGCTATGCGACAGACTTGAACACTGAAGCTTTCTTT. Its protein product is CASYATDLNTEAFF.

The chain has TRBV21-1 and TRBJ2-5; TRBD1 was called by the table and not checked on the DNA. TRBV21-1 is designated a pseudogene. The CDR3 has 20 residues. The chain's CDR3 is CASSSNPCVGPRGLQETQYF. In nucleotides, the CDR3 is TGTGCCAGCAGCTCAAACCCCTGCGTGGGGCCAAGGGGGCTTCAAGAGACCCAGTACTTC.

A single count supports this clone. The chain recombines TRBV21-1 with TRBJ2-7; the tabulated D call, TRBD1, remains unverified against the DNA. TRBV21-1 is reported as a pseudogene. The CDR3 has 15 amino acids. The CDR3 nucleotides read TGTGCCAGTTGGGTGGGGACAGGACCAGATTACGAGCAGTACTTC. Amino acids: CASWVGTGPDYEQYF.

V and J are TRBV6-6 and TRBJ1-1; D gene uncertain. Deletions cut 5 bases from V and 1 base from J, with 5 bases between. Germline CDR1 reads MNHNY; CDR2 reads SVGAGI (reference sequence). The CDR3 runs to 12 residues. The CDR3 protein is CASSPRNTEAFF. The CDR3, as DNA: TGTGCCAGCAGTCCCAGGAACACTGAAGCTTTCTTT.

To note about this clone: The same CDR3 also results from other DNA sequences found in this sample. The CDR3 region has the DNA TGTGCCAGTAGTATAGTTTCCGGGAACACTGAAGCTTTCTTT. It is translated as CASSIVSGNTEAFF. The chain links TRBV19 to TRBJ1-1; D remains ambiguous. The V and J ends lost 1 base and 1 base respectively, with 7 bases between them. The CDR3 consists of 14 residues. The germline V gene has CDR1 LNHDA and CDR2 SQIVND (reference sequence).